This TCR beta chain is drawn from a study of early T cells in non-severe SARS-CoV-2 infection. Study-wide context: Chains were unpaired, as sequencing was done on bulk RNA from unsorted whole blood.

The study, taken as a whole, reports: A preference for anti-spike CD8 responses marked VDJdb matching, which missed private and CD4 specificities.

The germline gives CDR1 LGHDT, CDR2 YNNKEL (reference sequence). Trimming removed 4 bases from V and 6 bases from J; junction bases left unmatched: 14. This CDR3 comprises 17 residues. This clonotype was detected many times. Its antigen is unidentified. Attachment of unique molecular identifiers was made to individual cDNA molecules. TCRdb processed the 5' RACE reads anew with MiXCR; each CDR3 protein has one entry. The sample includes 70,000 to 75,000 distinct CDR3 sequences, 12% of them seen just once. Sequenced material: whole blood. The rearrangement joins TRBV3-1 to TRBJ2-7; TRBD2 matches at 11 bases. The source is an adult who was a healthcare worker with PCR-confirmed SARS-CoV-2 infection or an uninfected control (not recorded which). CDR3 amino acids: CASSPSWTSGSRAEQYF. In DNA form, the CDR3 reads TGTGCCAGCAGCCCCTCCTGGACTAGCGGGTCCCGAGCCGAGCAGTACTTC.